Below, 27 T cell receptor beta chains from the same sample are listed, as sequenced in a study of CD8+ T cells in alopecia areata. Treatment given: oral pan-JAK inhibitor, 5-10 mg twice daily. cDNA serving as the sequencing template came from extracted, reverse transcribed RNA. Measured with immunoSEQ multiplex PCR; TCRdb has only the in-frame clones, and not every one. The repertoire has 150,000 to 200,000 clones, 50% to 65% of them found once; the top ten carry 14%. The material was CD4+ T cells sorted from blood, obtained at week 24, from a patient treated with tofacitinib. These receptors all stem from a human donor with alopecia areata.

Only one count was recorded for this clone. The chain couples TRBV7-9 to TRBJ1-1; no firm D call. The length of the CDR3 is 11 residues. Germline loops: CDR1 SEHNR, CDR2 FQNEAQ (reference sequence). Trimming cost V 8 bases and J 2 bases, with 6 bases left between them. For the CDR3, the DNA is TGTGCCAGCGGGATAAACACTGAAGCTTTCTTT. It codes for CASGINTEAFF.

The chain is built from TRBV30 and TRBJ1-2, with 7 nucleotides matching TRBD1. The CDR3 has 12 amino acids. V was clipped by 1 base and J by 7 bases; unmatched bases: 3. Germline CDR1 reads GTSNPN; CDR2 reads SVGIG (reference sequence). DNA of the CDR3: TGTGCCTGGAGTGGCCAGGGGGGTGGCTACACCTTC. This encodes CAWSGQGGGYTF.

The J gene is TRBJ1-3, the V gene TRBV7-9; TRBD1 matches 7 bases. The junction had 6 bases not matched to a gene; V was cut back by 4 bases and J by 6 bases. Germline V CDR1 and CDR2: SEHNR, FQNEAQ (reference sequence). This CDR3 has 14 residues. The CDR3, as DNA: TGTGCCAGCAGCTCGACAGGGCGACCAAACACCATATATTTT. Translated, it gives CASSSTGRPNTIYF. Full variable domain (missing parts from reference TRBV7-9 and TRBJ1-3): DTGVSQNPRHKITKRGQNVTFRCDPISEHNRLYWYRQTLGQGPEFLTYFQNEAQLEKSRLLSDRFSAERPKGSFSTLEIQRTEQGDSAMYLCASSSTGRPNTIYFGEGSWLTVV.

This rearrangement joins TRBV19 to TRBJ2-5; 9 positions agree with TRBD1. From germline, CDR1 is LNHDA and CDR2 SQIVND (reference sequence). The CDR3 consists of 12 residues. The ends lost 10 bases at V and 4 bases at J; junction bases unmatched: 4. The CDR3 is CATTGGSETQYF. CDR3 nucleotides: TGTGCCACAACAGGGGGCTCAGAGACCCAGTACTTC.

The chain uses TRBV29-1 and TRBJ1-5, with TRBD1 as a possible D gene (6 bases). V shed 5 bases and J shed 0 bases, with 14 bases lying between them. Germline V gene lookup returns CDR1 SQVTM and CDR2 ANQGSEA. The CDR3 contains 15 residues. CDR3 sequence (DNA): TGCAGCGTTAGGGAGGGGGTCAATAGCAATCAGCCCCAGCATTTT. It codes for CSVREGVNSNQPQHF.

The rearrangement joins TRBV5-1 to TRBJ1-1; no clear D. From germline, CDR1 is SGHRS and CDR2 YFSETQ. Trimming took 4 bases from V and 1 from J, leaving 8 bases between them. There are 13 residues in the CDR3. CDR3 sequence: CASSLDPNTEAFF. DNA for the CDR3: TGCGCCAGCAGCCTCGACCCGAACACTGAAGCTTTCTTT.

This chain links TRBV30 with TRBJ1-2; no firm D call. Trimming removed 1 base at V and 4 bases at J, with 7 bases between. The CDR3 covers 12 residues. The germline V gene has CDR1 GTSNPN and CDR2 SVGIG (reference sequence). Here the CDR3 DNA reads TGTGCCTGGAGTGCTGGGTTCTATGGCTACACCTTC. This codes for CAWSAGFYGYTF.

This clone occurred once. The chain recombines TRBV29-1 with TRBJ2-3, with 12 nucleotides matching TRBD1. Per germline, CDR1 SQVTM and CDR2 ANQGSEA. J was trimmed by 6 bases and V by 8 bases; bases with no gene match: 15. The CDR3 covers 16 residues. The CDR3 is CSLTPAGTGGLDTQYF. CDR3 bases: TGCAGCCTTACCCCAGCCGGGACAGGGGGCTTGGATACGCAGTATTTT.

The genes are TRBV10-3 and TRBJ2-5; TRBD2 might be the D (5 bases). The CDR3 runs to 13 residues. V lost 6 bases, J lost 1 base, and 9 bases lay in between. The V gene's germline CDR1 is ENHRY and CDR2 SYGVKD. The DNA of the CDR3 is TGTGCCATCAGAGCGGTGTCCCAAGAGACCCAGTACTTC. This codes for CAIRAVSQETQYF.

CDR3 amino acids: CASRSTSGISYEQYF. CDR3 bases: TGTGCCTCACGATCTACTAGCGGAATCTCCTACGAGCAGTACTTC. This chain uses TRBV6-5 with TRBJ2-7, with TRBD2 matching 8 bases. The CDR3 sequence is 15 residues long. From germline, CDR1 is MNHEY and CDR2 SVGAGI. The V and J ends lost 11 bases and 0 bases, in that order; junction bases with no gene match: 12.

CDR3 nucleotide sequence: TGTGCCAGCAGCTTACAGGGGGCGGATGGCTACACCTTC. It is translated as CASSLQGADGYTF. The chain carries TRBV27 and TRBJ1-2; 9 bases match TRBD1. This CDR3 region has 13 residues. V dropped 6 bases and J dropped 6; count of bases not matched to a gene: 5. Looked up from germline, CDR1 is MNHEY and CDR2 is SMNVEV (reference sequence).

The rearrangement links TRBV30 to TRBJ1-5; D may be TRBD1 (5 bases). This CDR3 has 12 amino acids. Germline V lookup: CDR1 GTSNPN, CDR2 SVGIG (reference sequence). CDR3 sequence: CALDRGSQPQHF. CDR3 DNA: TGTGCTTTGGATAGGGGATCTCAGCCCCAGCATTTT.

On this clone: The same CDR3 arises from other DNA sequences in this sample as well. V is TRBV29-1 and J is TRBJ1-1; D possibly corresponds to TRBD1 (6 bases). The CDR3 spans 12 residues. The V and J ends lost 6 bases and 1 base respectively, with 9 bases between them. Looked up from germline, CDR1 is SQVTM and CDR2 is ANQGSEA. The CDR3 DNA reads TGCAGCGTGGGACACCCGAACACTGAAGCTTTCTTT. The encoded protein is CSVGHPNTEAFF.

In this sample, this clone turned up a few times. CDR3 sequence reads: CASSYIAGGEKLFF. The CDR3 DNA follows: TGCGCCAGCAGCTATATTGCAGGAGGTGAAAAACTGTTTTTT. The chain is built from TRBV5-1 and TRBJ1-4; D not resolved. The V end lost 3 bases, the J end lost 7 bases, and 13 bases lay between the germline ends. This CDR3 comprises 14 residues. CDR1 and CDR2 from the germline V gene are SGHRS and YFSETQ.

V is TRBV5-6 and J is TRBJ2-3; D not resolved. The CDR3 covers 11 residues. V shed 2 bases and J shed 8 bases, with 6 bases lying between them. CDR1 and CDR2 from the germline V gene are SGHDT and YYEEEE. In DNA, the CDR3 is TGTGCCAGCAGCTTTAAGGGTACGCAGTATTTT. Its translation: CASSFKGTQYF.

The rearrangement uses TRBV13 and TRBJ2-7, with D perhaps given as TRBD1 or TRBD2 (5 bases each). V was clipped by 4 bases and J by 0 bases, with 13 bases between them. Germline V gene sequence: CDR1 PRHDT, CDR2 FYEKMQ (reference sequence). The CDR3 loop spans 15 amino acids. CDR3 in amino acids: CASSSGRDVSYEQYF. The CDR3 DNA is TGTGCCAGCAGCTCCGGACGGGACGTCTCCTACGAGCAGTACTTC.

The V and J genes are TRBV29-1 and TRBJ1-5; D is possibly TRBD1 (5 bases). V shed 4 bases and J shed 0 bases, with 10 bases lying between them. The CDR3 sequence is 14 residues long. Germline V CDR1 and CDR2: SQVTM, ANQGSEA. This chain's CDR3 is CSVGGRDSNQPQHF. CDR3 DNA sequence: TGCAGCGTTGGAGGCAGGGATAGCAATCAGCCCCAGCATTTT.

The V gene is TRBV5-1, the J gene TRBJ2-2, with TRBD1 identical over 10 bases. V lost 2 bases to trimming and J lost 5 bases; unmatched junction nucleotides: 3. Germline-derived CDR1 and CDR2 are SGHRS and YFSETQ. The CDR3 is 15 residues long. Here the CDR3 reads CASSFAGQGTGELFF. CDR3 DNA: TGCGCCAGCAGCTTCGCGGGACAGGGGACCGGGGAGCTGTTTTTT.

The genes are TRBV30 and TRBJ2-1, with a weak D call TRBD2 (7 bases). V shed 1 base and J shed 6 bases, with 10 bases lying between them. Germline V gives CDR1 GTSNPN, CDR2 SVGIG (reference sequence). The CDR3 totals 13 residues. The CDR3 DNA follows: TGTGCCTGGAGTGGGGGAGGGGGCAATGAGCAGTTCTTC. Protein: CAWSGGGGNEQFF. Based on the CDR3 plus reference TRBV30 and TRBJ2-1, the full variable domain is SQTIHQWPATLVQPVGSPLSLECTVEGTSNPNLYWYRQAAGRGLQLLFYSVGIGQISSEVPQNLSASRPQDRQFILSSKKLLLSDSGFYLCAWSGGGGNEQFFGPGTRLTVL.

The chain uses TRBV5-6 and TRBJ2-2; the match to TRBD2 covers 13 bases. V lost 4 bases, J lost 6 bases, and 6 bases stayed unmatched. This CDR3 comprises 16 residues. Germline V gene sequence: CDR1 SGHDT, CDR2 YYEEEE. CDR3 protein: CASSPPLAGGPGELFF. The CDR3 bases are TGTGCCAGCAGCCCCCCACTAGCGGGGGGGCCCGGGGAGCTGTTTTTT.

The V call is TRBV7-2, the J call TRBJ1-1; D unresolved. This CDR3 is built from 14 residues. Trimming took 0 bases from V and 1 from J, leaving 6 bases between them. Germline V CDR1 and CDR2: SGHTA, FQGNSA. The CDR3 nucleotides read TGTGCCAGCAGCTTAGCGTCAGGGAACACTGAAGCTTTCTTT. It translates to CASSLASGNTEAFF.

This clone was observed many times. The rearrangement uses TRBV2 and TRBJ2-1, with D perhaps assigned TRBD1 or TRBD2 (5 bases each). In germline, CDR1 is SNHLY, CDR2 FYNNEI. There are 13 residues in the CDR3. V shed 7 bases and J shed 4 bases, with 11 bases lying between them. CDR3 nucleotide sequence: TGTGCCAGCACCCGGGACCGATACAATGAGCAGTTCTTC. It specifies CASTRDRYNEQFF.

DNA of the CDR3: TGCGCCAGCAGCTTCGGCGGTGATACGCAGTATTTT. Translating gives CASSFGGDTQYF. V usage is TRBV5-1 and J usage is TRBJ2-3, with unresolved D. V was shortened by 2 bases and J by 6 bases, with 7 bases between the two germline ends. CDR3 length: 12 amino acids. Germline CDR1 SGHRS, CDR2 YFSETQ.

As DNA, the CDR3 is TGTGCCACCACTAACAAAGAGGTGGGGGGTGAAAAACTGTTTTTT. Translation: CATTNKEVGGEKLFF. The chain employs TRBV30 and TRBJ1-4; maybe TRBD1 (5 bases). With 8 bases removed from V and 7 bases from J, the gap between germline ends came to 23 bases. The CDR3 is made up of 15 amino acids. CDR1 GTSNPN and CDR2 SVGIG come from the germline V gene (reference sequence).

The gene calls are TRBV5-6 and TRBJ1-1, with D perhaps matching TRBD1 (6 bases). The length of the CDR3 is 13 residues. Germline V gives CDR1 SGHDT, CDR2 YYEEEE. V was shortened by 4 bases and J by 5 bases, with 12 bases between the two germline ends. CDR3 sequence: CASSPTGFTEAFF. The CDR3 DNA reads as TGTGCCAGCAGCCCAACAGGGTTTACTGAAGCTTTCTTT.

The rearrangement uses TRBV14 and TRBJ1-4; tentative D call: TRBD1 (6 bases). V lost 9 bases, J lost 8 bases, and 13 bases lay in between. The germline CDR1 and CDR2 sequences are SGHDN and FVKESK. The CDR3 is made up of 12 amino acids. The CDR3 DNA reads as TGTGCCAGTCAAGGGACATCCGAAAAACTGTTTTTT. It encodes CASQGTSEKLFF. The variable domain in full, completed from reference TRBV14 and TRBJ1-4, reads EAGVTQFPSHSVIEKGQTVTLRCDPISGHDNLYWYRRVMGKEIKFLLHFVKESKQDESGMPNNRFLAERTGGTYSTLKVQPAELEDSGVYFCASQGTSEKLFFGSGTQLSVL.

This chain uses TRBV29-1 with TRBJ1-1; 7 bases line up with TRBD1. J was trimmed by 11 bases and V by 2 bases; bases with no gene match: 8. CDR3 length: 12 residues. Germline V gene lookup returns CDR1 SQVTM and CDR2 ANQGSEA. The chain's CDR3 is CSVEFQVQGAFF. CDR3 coding DNA: TGCAGCGTTGAATTTCAAGTACAGGGGGCTTTCTTT.